This T cell receptor beta chain was observed in a study of OX40 agonist ivuxolimab in advanced cancers. Germline V lookup: CDR1 SGHNT, CDR2 YYREEE (reference sequence). The CDR3 has 15 residues. The trim removed 0 bases at V and 10 bases at J, leaving 12 bases unmatched. The assay was immunoSEQ multiplex PCR, and TCRdb's table has in-frame clones only and misses some. The table records about 46,000 clones, approximately 83% of them present only once. The clonotype originates from an adult with an advanced solid tumor such as melanoma, head and neck, liver or kidney cancer. Sequenced here: CD4+ or CD8+ T cells sorted from blood, sampled in a trial of the OX40 agonist ivuxolimab. V usage is TRBV5-4 and J usage is TRBJ1-2; 7 bases are a match to TRBD1. CDR3 sequence: CASSLGQGDVEDYTF. The CDR3, as DNA: TGTGCCAGCAGCTTGGGACAGGGTGACGTGGAGGACTACACCTTC.